The present T cell receptor beta chain was sequenced within a study of human T cells and chemical hapten exposure. As for the study in general: Weekly scalp doses of diphenylcyclopropenone were given to patients during the roughly 23-week study.

Time point specified: patch test 2, 6 weeks after DPC sensitization. Noted treatment: therapeutic diphenylcyclopropenone sensitization with weekly scalp DPC. Total RNA was isolated from unfractionated whole blood. Original processing methods: Sample TCR counts, which ranged from about 20,000 to 700,000, had a median of approximately 96,000. TCRdb used MiXCR to reprocess the RACE reads, holding one entry per CDR3 protein. V and J calls and clone size were set by TCRdb, not the authors. Among roughly 140,000 distinct CDR3 sequences listed, about 10% were seen once. General study results and limits: The study found that PT1 expanded TCR counts correlated positively with patch test score.

This clonotype has only a few counts. Its specificity is unknown. The CDR3 totals 16 residues. Germline values: CDR1 LNHDA, CDR2 SQIVND (reference sequence). V dropped 3 bases and J dropped 7; count of bases not matched to a gene: 11. The receptor was isolated from a woman aged 50 to 60 with alopecia areata. Some clones in this sample may be carry-over from other donors' samples. The sequencing used whole blood, collected in connection with sensitization to the hapten diphenylcyclopropenone (DPC). The V gene is TRBV19, the J gene TRBJ2-1, with TRBD2 matching 8 bases. CDR3 sequence reads: CASSIPGRARKNEQFF. CDR3 DNA: TGTGCCAGTAGTATCCCCGGGAGGGCCAGGAAAAATGAGCAGTTCTTC.